The clone carrying this T cell receptor beta chain was detected a few times. This record comes from a study of blood T cells in healthy people across ages. Per the germline V gene, CDR1 is MDHEN and CDR2 is SYDVKM. V shed 4 bases and J 4 bases; nucleotides not matched to a gene: 7. The CDR3 contains 16 residues. Sample-barcoded 5' priming and a J-beta primer mix drove a second PCR of roughly 7 to 11 cycles. TCRdb redid the calling of the 5' RACE reads with MiXCR, one entry per CDR3 protein. The repertoire has more than 650,000 distinct CDR3 sequences, about 20% of them found once; the top ten carry roughly a fifth.

The TCR comes from a man in his sixties or seventies in good health. The genes are TRBV28 and TRBJ2-1; 10 bases map to TRBD2. The material sequenced was blood. In DNA form, the CDR3 reads TGTGCCAGCAGTTCCCCTAGCGGGGGAAAATACAATGAGCAGTTCTTC. This encodes CASSSPSGGKYNEQFF. The full variable domain, with the rest looked up from reference TRBV28 and TRBJ2-1, is DVKVTQSSRYLVKRTGEKVFLECVQDMDHENMFWYRQDPGLGLRLIYFSYDVKMKEKGDIPEGYSVSREKKERFSLILESASTNQTSMYLCASSSPSGGKYNEQFFGPGTRLTVL.